Each of the 9 T cell receptor beta chains below was sequenced from the same sample in a study of T cells in Graves' hyperthyroidism and ophthalmopathy. Amplification of TCR beta CDR3 regions used RNA as the template. RT-PCR in the first round (using the HTBI primer set) targeted the TCR CDR3. Each CDR3 protein is one row after TCRdb ran MiXCR on the multiplex PCR reads. The table lists a few hundred thousand distinct CDR3 sequences, 15% to 19% of them singletons. Sample: blood. The receptor set was obtained from a woman aged 25 to 45 with Graves' hyperthyroidism.

This clonotype was observed a handful of times. The V gene is TRBV7-9, the J gene TRBJ1-4, with 11 bases that match TRBD1. The germline gives CDR1 SEHNR, CDR2 FQNEAQ (reference sequence). Losses at the gene ends were 5 bases for V and 8 bases for J; bases not matched to a gene: 4. This CDR3 has 14 residues. The CDR3 sequence is CASSPGTGGEKLFF. CDR3 bases: TGTGCCAGCAGCCCCGGGACAGGGGGGGAAAAACTGTTTTTT.

J is TRBJ2-1 and V is TRBV5-1, with 11 bases lining up with TRBD2. The CDR3 loop spans 17 amino acids. V was pared by 1 base and J by 0 bases, with 3 bases of the junction left unmatched. CDR1 SGHRS and CDR2 YFSETQ come from the germline V gene. The CDR3 is CASSLTSGSFSYNEQFF. CDR3 coding DNA: TGCGCCAGCAGCTTGACTAGCGGGAGTTTCTCCTACAATGAGCAGTTCTTC.

This sequence joins TRBV5-8 and TRBJ1-1; TRBD1 aligns across 7 bases. V was pared by 4 bases and J by 5 bases, with 11 bases of the junction left unmatched. Germline assignment: CDR1 SGHTS and CDR2 YDEGEE. The CDR3 sequence is 15 residues long. The CDR3 DNA follows: TGTGCCAGCAGCGATGGACAGGAGTGGAGGACTGAAGCTTTCTTT. This encodes CASSDGQEWRTEAFF.

This clonotype was detected ten times or more. The CDR3 reads CSARAGRGSGSEAFF. The CDR3 bases are TGCAGTGCTAGGGCGGGCAGGGGAAGTGGTTCTGAAGCTTTCTTT. The chain uses TRBV20-1 and TRBJ1-1; tentatively, D is TRBD1 (6 bases). CDR1 is DFQATT and CDR2 is SNEGSKA in the germline V gene (reference sequence). The CDR3 consists of 15 residues. V lost 3 bases to trimming and J lost 6 bases, with 20 bases between them.

CDR3 DNA sequence: TGTGCCAGCTCACCCGGGACAGTCCCAGACCACTATGGCTACACCTTC. This gives the protein CASSPGTVPDHYGYTF. The rearrangement links TRBV18 to TRBJ1-2; 7 nucleotides match TRBD1. The CDR3 contains 16 residues. The V gene's germline CDR1 is KGHSH and CDR2 LQKENI. Unmatched junction bases numbered 10, after V lost 3 bases and J lost 3 bases.

This clonotype was observed at least ten times. Relative to the germline gene, one junction end is altered; a read error may explain this. The chain joins TRBV6-2 or TRBV6-3 to TRBJ2-2, with no clear D. Germline V gives CDR1 MNHEY, CDR2 SVGEGT. The CDR3 runs 14 residues. The CDR3, as DNA: TGTGCCAGCAGTCCGCTAGGGAACCCCGGGGAGCTGTTTTTT. It encodes CASSPLGNPGELFF.

The chain carries TRBV9 and TRBJ2-2; D is ambiguous. CDR1 SGDLS and CDR2 YYNGEE come from the germline V gene. The CDR3 loop spans 16 amino acids. Trimming took off 2 bases at V and 5 bases at J, with 16 bases between the two ends. This CDR3 is CASSVDFPSPTGELFF. The CDR3 DNA sequence: TGTGCCAGCAGCGTGGATTTCCCTTCACCTACCGGGGAGCTGTTTTTT.

This clonotype has ten or more counts. V and J are TRBV20-1 and TRBJ1-1, with 7 bases that match TRBD1. The germline CDR1 and CDR2 sequences are DFQATT and SNEGSKA (reference sequence). CDR3 size: 15 residues. V trimming: 0 bases; J trimming: 4 bases; junction bases outside the gene matches: 8. The CDR3 reads CSARDGAGGSTEAFF. For the CDR3, the DNA is TGCAGTGCTAGAGATGGAGCAGGGGGGAGCACTGAAGCTTTCTTT.

This clonotype was recorded at least ten times. The chain joins TRBV10-3 to TRBJ1-2; D gene ambiguous. The ends were cut back, 0 bases at V and 2 bases at J, with 7 bases in the middle. Per the germline V gene, CDR1 is ENHRY and CDR2 is SYGVKD. This CDR3 spans 14 amino acids. The CDR3 spells CAISESGQNYGYTF. The CDR3 coding sequence is TGTGCCATCAGTGAGTCCGGGCAGAACTATGGCTACACCTTC.